This TCR beta chain was profiled in a study of radiotherapy plus CTLA-4 blockade in lung cancer. Study results and limitations: Reported findings show early blood T cell clone dynamics, with interferon-beta, best predicted response.

Comment on this clone: Its antigen is currently unknown.

The CDR3 runs 15 residues. Trimming at V came to 2 bases and at J to 4 bases, leaving 2 bases not matched to a gene. The V gene's germline CDR1 is SGDLS and CDR2 YYNGEE. Using immunoSEQ multiplex PCR, the repertoire was profiled, and TCRdb retains in-frame clones only, with some absent. This sample yields 15,000 or so clones, of which around 72% are seen a single time; 46% belongs to the top ten. Those with chemo-refractory metastatic non-small-cell lung cancer were treated with focal radiation combined with CTLA-4 blockade using ipilimumab. The TCR sequence derives from a human donor with non-small cell lung cancer whose response to radiotherapy plus ipilimumab could not be evaluated. V is TRBV9 and J is TRBJ2-1, with 11 bases lining up with TRBD1. The sequences come from peripheral blood, collected from a patient treated with radiotherapy plus ipilimumab. As DNA, the CDR3 is TGTGCCAGCAGCGTCGGACAGGGGGCGTACAATGAGCAGTTCTTC. It encodes CASSVGQGAYNEQFF.